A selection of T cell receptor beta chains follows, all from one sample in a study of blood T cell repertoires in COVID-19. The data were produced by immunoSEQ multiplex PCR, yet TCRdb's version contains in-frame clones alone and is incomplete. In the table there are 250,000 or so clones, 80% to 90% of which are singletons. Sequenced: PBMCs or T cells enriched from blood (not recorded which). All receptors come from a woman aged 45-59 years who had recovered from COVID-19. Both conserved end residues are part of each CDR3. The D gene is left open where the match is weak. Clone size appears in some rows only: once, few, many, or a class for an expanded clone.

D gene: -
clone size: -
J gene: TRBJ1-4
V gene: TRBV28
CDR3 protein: CASSFPRGSGEKLFF
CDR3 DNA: TGTGCCAGCAGCTTCCCTCGGGGGTCCGGTGAAAAACTGTTTTTT

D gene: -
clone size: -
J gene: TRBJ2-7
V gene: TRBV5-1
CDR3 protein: CASSWSQGFSYEQYF
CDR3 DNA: TGCGCCAGCAGCTGGTCACAGGGATTCTCCTACGAGCAGTACTTC

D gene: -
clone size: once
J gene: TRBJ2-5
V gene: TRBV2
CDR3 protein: CASSEPLGAPQETQYF
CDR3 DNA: TGTGCCAGCAGTGAACCCCTTGGAGCTCCCCAAGAGACCCAGTACTTC

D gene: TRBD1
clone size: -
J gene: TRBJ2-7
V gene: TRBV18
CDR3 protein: CASSPHPGQGSEQYF
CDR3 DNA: TGTGCCAGCTCACCACATCCGGGACAGGGGTCCGAGCAGTACTTC

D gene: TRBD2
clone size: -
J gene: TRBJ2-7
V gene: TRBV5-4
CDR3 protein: CASSLEGGGGSYEQYF
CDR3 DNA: TGTGCCAGCAGCTTGGAGGGCGGGGGGGGATCCTACGAGCAGTACTTC

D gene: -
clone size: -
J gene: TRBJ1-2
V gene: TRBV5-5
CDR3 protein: CASSPISTSNYGYTF
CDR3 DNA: TGTGCCAGCAGCCCCATATCGACATCTAACTATGGCTACACCTTC

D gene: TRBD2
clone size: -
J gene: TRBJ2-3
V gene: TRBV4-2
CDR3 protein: CASSHISSGSTDTQYF
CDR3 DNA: TGTGCCAGCAGCCATATTTCTAGCGGTAGCACAGATACGCAGTATTTT

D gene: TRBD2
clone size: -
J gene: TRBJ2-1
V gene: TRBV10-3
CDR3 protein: CAISPAGGGNEQFF
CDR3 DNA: TGTGCCATCTCTCCAGCGGGAGGGGGCAATGAGCAGTTCTTC

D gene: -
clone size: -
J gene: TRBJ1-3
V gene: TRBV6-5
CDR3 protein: CASSPEERGNTIYF
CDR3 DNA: TGTGCCAGCAGTCCGGAGGAGAGGGGAAACACCATATATTTT

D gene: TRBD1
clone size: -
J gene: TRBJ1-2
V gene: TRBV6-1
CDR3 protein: CASSEDGQGAYGYTF
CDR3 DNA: TGTGCCAGCAGTGAAGACGGACAGGGGGCGTATGGCTACACCTTC

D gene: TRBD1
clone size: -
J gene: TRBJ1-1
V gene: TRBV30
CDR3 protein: CALSTGGRTEAFF
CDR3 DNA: TGTGCCTTATCAACAGGGGGCAGGACTGAAGCTTTCTTT

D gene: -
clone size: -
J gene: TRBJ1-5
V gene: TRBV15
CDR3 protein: CATSTPTNRVQPQHF
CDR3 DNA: TGTGCCACCAGCACGCCTACTAACAGGGTTCAGCCCCAGCATTTT

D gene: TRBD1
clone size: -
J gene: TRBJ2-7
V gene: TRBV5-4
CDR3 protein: CASSSDRGSTSYEQYF
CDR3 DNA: TGTGCCAGCAGCTCGGACAGGGGTAGCACGTCCTACGAGCAGTACTTC

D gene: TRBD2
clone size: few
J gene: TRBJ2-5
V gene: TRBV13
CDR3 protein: CASSLGLAGAGGETQYF
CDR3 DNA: TGTGCCAGCAGCCTGGGACTAGCGGGAGCGGGAGGGGAGACCCAGTACTTC

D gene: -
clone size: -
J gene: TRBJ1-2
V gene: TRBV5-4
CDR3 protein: CASSRPTGANYGYTF
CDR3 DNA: TGTGCCAGCAGCCGTCCGACAGGCGCTAACTATGGCTACACCTTC

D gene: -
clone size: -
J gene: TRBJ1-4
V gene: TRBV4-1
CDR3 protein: CASSQGSVDRPTNEKLFF
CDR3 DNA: TGCGCCAGCAGCCAAGGTTCGGTAGACAGGCCCACAAATGAAAAACTGTTTTTT

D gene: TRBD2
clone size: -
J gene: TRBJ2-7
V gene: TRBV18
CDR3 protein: CASSPLTLAGGGSYEQYF
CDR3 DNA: TGTGCCAGCTCACCCTTAACCCTAGCGGGAGGCGGGAGCTACGAGCAGTACTTC

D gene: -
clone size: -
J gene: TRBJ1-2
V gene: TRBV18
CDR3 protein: CASSPANGGLLNYGYTF
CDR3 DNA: TGTGCCAGCTCACCCGCGAATGGAGGTCTACTTAACTATGGCTACACCTTC

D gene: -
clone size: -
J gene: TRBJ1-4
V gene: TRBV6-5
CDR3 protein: CASSYQGGEKLFF
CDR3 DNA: TGTGCCAGCAGTTATCAGGGAGGTGAAAAACTGTTTTTT

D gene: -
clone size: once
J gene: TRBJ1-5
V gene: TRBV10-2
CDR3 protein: CASSAANSNQPQHF
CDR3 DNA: TGCGCCAGCAGTGCTGCTAATAGCAATCAGCCCCAGCATTTT

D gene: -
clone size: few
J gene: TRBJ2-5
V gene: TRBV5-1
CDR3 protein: CASSRREETQYF
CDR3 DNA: TGCGCCAGCAGCCGCAGGGAAGAGACCCAGTACTTC

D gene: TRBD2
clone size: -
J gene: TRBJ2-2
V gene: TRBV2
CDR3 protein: CASNLAGGGTGELFF
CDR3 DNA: TGTGCCAGCAACCTAGCGGGGGGTGGCACCGGGGAGCTGTTTTTT

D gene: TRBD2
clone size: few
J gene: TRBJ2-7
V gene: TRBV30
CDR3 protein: CAWSVTGRSYEQYF
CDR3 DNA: TGTGCCTGGAGTGTAACCGGGAGGTCCTACGAGCAGTACTTC

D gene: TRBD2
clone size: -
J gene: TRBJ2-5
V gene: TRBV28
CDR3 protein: CASTRLAGGYQETQYF
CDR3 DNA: TGTGCCAGCACCCGACTAGCGGGAGGCTACCAAGAGACCCAGTACTTC

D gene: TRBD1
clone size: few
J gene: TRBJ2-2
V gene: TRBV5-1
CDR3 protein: CASSSYRGDTGELFF
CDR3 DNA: TGCGCCAGCAGCTCTTACAGGGGCGACACCGGGGAGCTGTTTTTT

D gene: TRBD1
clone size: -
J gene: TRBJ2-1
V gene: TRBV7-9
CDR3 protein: CASSDRGAGNEQFF
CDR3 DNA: TGTGCCAGCAGCGACAGGGGGGCAGGTAATGAGCAGTTCTTC

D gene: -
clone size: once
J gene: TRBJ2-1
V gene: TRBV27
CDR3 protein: CASMGGHGEQFF
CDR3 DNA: TGTGCCAGCATGGGGGGGCACGGTGAGCAGTTCTTC

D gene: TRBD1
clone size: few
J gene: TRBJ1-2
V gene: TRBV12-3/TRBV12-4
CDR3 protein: CASIVGQGNGYTF
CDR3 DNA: TGTGCCAGCATAGTGGGACAGGGGAATGGCTACACCTTC

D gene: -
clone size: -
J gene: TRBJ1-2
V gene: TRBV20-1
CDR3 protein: CSASHDGYTF
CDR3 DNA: TGCAGTGCTAGCCATGATGGCTACACCTTC

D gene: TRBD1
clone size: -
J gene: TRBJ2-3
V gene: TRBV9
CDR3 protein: CASSVGRDRGRDTQYF
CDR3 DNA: TGTGCCAGCAGCGTAGGGAGGGACAGGGGGAGAGATACGCAGTATTTT

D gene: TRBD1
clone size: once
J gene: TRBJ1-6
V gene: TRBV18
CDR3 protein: CASSPPVAGGNSPLHF
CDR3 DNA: TGTGCCAGCTCACCACCGGTAGCAGGGGGTAATTCACCCCTCCACTTT

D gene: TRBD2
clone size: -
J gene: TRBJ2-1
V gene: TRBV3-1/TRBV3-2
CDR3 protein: CASSLAGGPVEKYNEQFF
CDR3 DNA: TGTGCCAGCAGCCTCGCGGGAGGCCCTGTAGAGAAATACAATGAGCAGTTCTTC

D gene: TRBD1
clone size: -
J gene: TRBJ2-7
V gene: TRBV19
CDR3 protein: CASSSPGQGAYEQYF
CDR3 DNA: TGTGCCAGTAGTTCACCGGGACAGGGGGCTTACGAGCAGTACTTC

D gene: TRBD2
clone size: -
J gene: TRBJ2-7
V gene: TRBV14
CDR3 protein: CASSEGLAHYEQYF
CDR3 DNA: TGTGCCAGCAGCGAGGGACTAGCTCACTACGAGCAGTACTTC

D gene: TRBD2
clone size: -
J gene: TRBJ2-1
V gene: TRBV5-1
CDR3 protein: CASSLGLAAYNEQFF
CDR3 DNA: TGCGCCAGCAGCTTGGGACTAGCGGCATACAATGAGCAGTTCTTC

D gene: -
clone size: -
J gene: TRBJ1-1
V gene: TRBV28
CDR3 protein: CASLLNTEAFF
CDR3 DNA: TGTGCCAGCTTGTTAAACACTGAAGCTTTCTTT

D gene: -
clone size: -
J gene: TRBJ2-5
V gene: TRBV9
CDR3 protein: CASSVGGLRVETQYF
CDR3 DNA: TGTGCCAGCAGCGTAGGGGGGCTGCGCGTAGAGACCCAGTACTTC

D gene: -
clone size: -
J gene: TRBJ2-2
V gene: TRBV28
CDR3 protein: CASRFYFRSGELFF
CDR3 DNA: TGTGCCAGCAGATTTTACTTCAGGTCCGGGGAGCTGTTTTTT

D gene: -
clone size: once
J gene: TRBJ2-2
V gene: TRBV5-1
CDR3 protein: CASKPGLNTGELFF
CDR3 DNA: TGCGCCAGCAAGCCAGGGCTTAACACCGGGGAGCTGTTTTTT

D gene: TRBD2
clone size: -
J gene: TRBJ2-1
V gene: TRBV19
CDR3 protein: CASTSPLAESRRRQFF
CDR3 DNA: TGTGCCAGTACGTCCCCCCTAGCGGAGAGTCGACGCCGGCAGTTCTTC

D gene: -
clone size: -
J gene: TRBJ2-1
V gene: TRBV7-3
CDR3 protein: CASSLSSYNEQFF
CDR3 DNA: TGTGCCAGCAGTCTTAGTTCCTACAATGAGCAGTTCTTC

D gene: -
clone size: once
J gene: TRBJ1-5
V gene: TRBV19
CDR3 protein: CASSSFGSNQPQHF
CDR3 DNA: TGTGCCAGTAGTAGCTTCGGGAGCAATCAGCCCCAGCATTTT